The T cell receptor beta chain under discussion was sequenced for a study of chemoradiotherapy in HPV16-positive cancers. General observations from the study: Non-HPV-specific T cells did not expand in tumors during treatment, whereas candidate HPV-specific clones and E7-related motifs did. For HPV16-positive patients, expanding HPV-responsive T cells associated with longer recurrence-free survival.

TCRdb keeps only in-frame clones here, not all; method: immunoSEQ multiplex PCR. The data contain approximately 29,000 clones, 84% of them singletons. As for this clone: What it recognizes is unknown.

Per germline, CDR1 SGHNT and CDR2 YYREEE (reference sequence). The V and J ends lost 2 bases and 4 bases respectively, with 13 bases between them. This CDR3 is built from 15 residues. The clonotype comes from a human donor with HPV-associated anogenital cancer. Sequenced here: blood, sampled from a patient who underwent chemoradiotherapy. The chain employs TRBV5-4 and TRBJ1-3; D is unclear. CDR3 loop: CASSLIRQPGNTIYF. The CDR3 bases are TGTGCCAGCAGCTTAATTAGGCAGCCCGGAAACACCATATATTTT.